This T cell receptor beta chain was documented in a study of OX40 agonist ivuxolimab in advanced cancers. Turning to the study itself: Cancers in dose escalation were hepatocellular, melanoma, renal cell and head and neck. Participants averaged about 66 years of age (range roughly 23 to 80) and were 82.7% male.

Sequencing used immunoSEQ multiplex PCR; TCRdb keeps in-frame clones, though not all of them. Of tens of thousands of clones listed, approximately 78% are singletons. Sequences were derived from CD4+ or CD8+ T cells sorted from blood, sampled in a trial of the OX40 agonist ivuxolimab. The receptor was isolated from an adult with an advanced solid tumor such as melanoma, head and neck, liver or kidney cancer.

CDR3 loop: CASSDDTGELFF. The CDR3 DNA follows: TGTGCCAGCAGTGATGACACCGGGGAGCTGTTTTTT. V gene TRBV2 combines with J gene TRBJ2-2, with D unclear. The CDR3 sequence is 12 residues long. Trimming removed 3 bases from V and 3 bases from J, with 2 bases in between. The germline CDR1 and CDR2 sequences are SNHLY and FYNNEI.